These 8 T cell receptor beta chains originate from one sample sequenced in a study of OX40 agonist ivuxolimab in advanced cancers. The repertoire was sequenced with immunoSEQ multiplex PCR; TCRdb's copy has only in-frame clones and lacks some. The table lists approximately 86,000 clones, approximately 91% of them singletons. Source: CD4+ or CD8+ T cells sorted from blood, taken in a trial of the OX40 agonist ivuxolimab. Receptors were obtained from an adult with an advanced solid tumor such as melanoma, head and neck, liver or kidney cancer.

The V gene is TRBV18, the J gene TRBJ2-4, with TRBD1 matching 10 bases. Germline CDR1 KGHSH, CDR2 LQKENI. V shed 3 bases and J 1 base; nucleotides not matched to a gene: 9. This CDR3 is 18 amino acids long. The CDR3 bases are TGTGCCAGCTCACCGCCCGGGACAGGGGCGGGGGCCAAAAACATTCAGTACTTC. It codes for CASSPPGTGAGAKNIQYF.

CDR3 in amino acids: CASSLANAGLYEQYF. In nucleotides, the CDR3 is TGTGCCAGCAGCTTAGCTAACGCAGGGTTATACGAGCAGTACTTC. The chain uses TRBV7-9 and TRBJ2-7; a possible D gene is TRBD1 (5 bases). Germline CDR1 reads SEHNR; CDR2 reads FQNEAQ (reference sequence). The CDR3 is 15 amino acids. Trimming pared 0 bases from V and 4 bases from J, leaving 13 bases between.

V gene TRBV29-1 combines with J gene TRBJ2-4; D not certain. Germline CDR1 SQVTM, CDR2 ANQGSEA. CDR3 length: 11 residues. The V gene lost 7 bases and the J gene lost 8 bases, with 12 bases spanning the gap. DNA for the CDR3: TGCAGCGCTGCCCTTGAGGACATTCAGTACTTC. Its translation: CSAALEDIQYF.

This clone showed up just once. This chain connects TRBV7-2 to TRBJ2-1; no definite D call. CDR1 is SGHTA, CDR2 FQGNSA, per germline. The V end lost 1 base, the J end lost 0 bases, and 7 bases lay between the germline ends. The CDR3 totals 15 residues. The CDR3 nucleotides are TGTGCCAGCAGCTTAGGGGTAAGCTCCTACAATGAGCAGTTCTTC. It is translated as CASSLGVSSYNEQFF. The whole variable domain, remainder taken from reference TRBV7-2 and TRBJ2-1, is GAGVSQSPSNKVTEKGKDVELRCDPISGHTALYWYRQSLGQGLEFLIYFQGNSAPDKSGLPSDRFSAERTGGSVSTLTIQRTQQEDSAVYLCASSLGVSSYNEQFFGPGTRLTVL.

The rearrangement links TRBV27 to TRBJ1-1, with a possible D match to TRBD1 (6 bases). The CDR3 is 14 amino acids. Trimming removed 3 bases at V and 4 bases at J, with 12 bases between. CDR1 is MNHEY, CDR2 SMNVEV, per germline (reference sequence). The CDR3 DNA follows: TGTGCCAGCAGTTTCCGGGGGCAGGGCACTGAAGCTTTCTTT. Its protein product is CASSFRGQGTEAFF.

The chain recombines TRBV5-4 with TRBJ2-2; TRBD1 agrees at 7 bases. V was pared by 4 bases and J by 2 bases, with 8 bases of the junction left unmatched. The length of the CDR3 is 16 residues. The germline V gene encodes CDR1 SGHNT and CDR2 YYREEE (reference sequence). Here the CDR3 DNA reads TGTGCCAGCAGCGCTCCGGGACAGATTAACACCGGGGAGCTGTTTTTT. This translates into CASSAPGQINTGELFF.

This rearrangement joins TRBV7-3 to TRBJ2-7; TRBD1 matches at 7 bases. The CDR3 extends over 13 amino acids. Germline values: CDR1 SGHTA, CDR2 FQGTGA. The ends lost 11 bases at V and 4 bases at J; junction bases unmatched: 11. The CDR3 DNA sequence: TGTGCCGGGAGTATAAGGGGGCGATACGAGCAGTACTTC. Its protein is CAGSIRGRYEQYF.

The chain uses TRBV19 and TRBJ1-2, with unresolved D. The V end was cut by 4 bases, the J end by 2 bases, with 17 bases between. CDR1 LNHDA and CDR2 SQIVND come from the germline V gene (reference sequence). This CDR3 has 16 amino acids. In DNA, the CDR3 is TGTGCCAGTAGTAACCCCCGGGGTTGGGGAAACTATGGCTACACCTTC. It encodes CASSNPRGWGNYGYTF. The entire variable domain, with the rest obtained from reference TRBV19 and TRBJ1-2, is as follows: DGGITQSPKYLFRKEGQNVTLSCEQNLNHDAMYWYRQDPGQGLRLIYYSQIVNDFQKGDIAEGYSVSREKKESFPLTVTSAQKNPTAFYLCASSNPRGWGNYGYTFGSGTRLTVV.